The present T cell receptor (beta chain) was sequenced within a study of Graves' ophthalmopathy and Graves' hyperthyroidism. This clonotype showed up many times. The antigen remains undetermined. Pregnant or lactating patients and those with other autoimmune diseases or uncontrolled infections were excluded. Study findings and constraints: Blood was where most expanded thyroid clonotypes above 0.001 frequency also turned up.

The germline V gene encodes CDR1 SGHDN and CDR2 FVKESK. The CDR3 consists of 15 residues. V was clipped by 4 bases and J by 7 bases; unmatched bases: 7. Amplification of TCR beta CDR3 regions used RNA transcripts. The first-round RT-PCR employed HTBI primers together with the Qiagen OneStep RT-PCR kit. A multiplex PCR was then performed as the second round. TCRdb analysed the multiplex PCR reads with MiXCR anew, one entry per CDR3 protein. The sample records 500,000 to 800,000 distinct CDR3 sequences, over 40% being singletons. The chain joins TRBV14 to TRBJ1-4, with 9 bases lining up with TRBD1. This TCR came from an adult man with Graves' ophthalmopathy. Sequencing input: peripheral blood. CDR3 bases: TGTGCCAGCAGCCGTTCGACAGGGGGAGGTGAAAAACTGTTTTTT. This encodes CASSRSTGGGEKLFF. The variable domain in full, completed from reference TRBV14 and TRBJ1-4, reads EAGVTQFPSHSVIEKGQTVTLRCDPISGHDNLYWYRRVMGKEIKFLLHFVKESKQDESGMPNNRFLAERTGGTYSTLKVQPAELEDSGVYFCASSRSTGGGEKLFFGSGTQLSVL.